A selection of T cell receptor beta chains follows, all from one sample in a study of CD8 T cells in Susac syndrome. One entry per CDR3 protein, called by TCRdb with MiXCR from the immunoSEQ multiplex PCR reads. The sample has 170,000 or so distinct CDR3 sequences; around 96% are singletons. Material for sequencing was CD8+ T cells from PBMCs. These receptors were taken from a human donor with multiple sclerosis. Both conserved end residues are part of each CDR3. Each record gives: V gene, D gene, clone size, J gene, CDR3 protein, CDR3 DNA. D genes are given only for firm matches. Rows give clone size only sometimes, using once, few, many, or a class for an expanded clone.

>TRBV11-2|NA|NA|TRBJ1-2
CASSFTGFGYTF
TGTGCCAGCAGCTTTACAGGGTTTGGCTACACCTTC
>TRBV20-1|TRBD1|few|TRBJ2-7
CSAKGQGFSYEQYF
TGCAGTGCAAAAGGACAGGGATTCTCCTACGAGCAGTACTTC
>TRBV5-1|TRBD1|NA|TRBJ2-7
CASRAFRGSSYEQYF
TGCGCCAGCAGAGCCTTCAGGGGGAGCTCCTACGAGCAGTACTTC
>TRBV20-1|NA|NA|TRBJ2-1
CSAPWVSSYNEQFF
TGCAGTGCGCCTTGGGTGAGCTCCTACAATGAGCAGTTCTTC
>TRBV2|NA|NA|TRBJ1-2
CASSETLWGYTF
TGTGCCAGCAGTGAAACTCTATGGGGCTACACCTTC
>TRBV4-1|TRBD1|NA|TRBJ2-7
CASSPGTGASEQYF
TGCGCCAGCAGCCCCGGGACAGGAGCTAGTGAGCAGTACTTC
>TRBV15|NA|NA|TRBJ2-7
CATSRDFSGFPFYEQYF
TGTGCCACCAGCAGAGATTTTTCCGGGTTCCCCTTTTACGAGCAGTACTTC
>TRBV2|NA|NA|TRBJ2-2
CASSAWGPNTGELFF
TGTGCCAGCAGTGCCTGGGGACCTAACACCGGGGAGCTGTTTTTT
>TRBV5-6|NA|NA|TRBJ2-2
CASSLEGQWYSSGELFF
TGTGCCAGCAGCTTGGAAGGACAATGGTACTCTTCCGGGGAGCTGTTTTTT
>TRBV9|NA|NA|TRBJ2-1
CASSSRSGYNEQFF
TGTGCCAGCAGCAGCCGGAGCGGCTACAATGAGCAGTTCTTC
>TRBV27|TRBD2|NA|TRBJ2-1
CASSSLAGVPYNEQFF
TGTGCCAGCAGTTCTCTAGCGGGAGTACCCTACAATGAGCAGTTCTTC
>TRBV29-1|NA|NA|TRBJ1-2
CSVQTADGGYTF
TGCAGCGTTCAGACAGCCGACGGTGGCTACACCTTC
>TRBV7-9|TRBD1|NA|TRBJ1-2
CASSWDRRLGYGYTF
TGTGCCAGCAGCTGGGACAGGCGCCTGGGGTATGGCTACACCTTC
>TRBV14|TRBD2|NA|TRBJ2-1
CASSRLAGGPYNEQFF
TGTGCCAGCAGCCGATTAGCGGGAGGGCCCTACAATGAGCAGTTCTTC
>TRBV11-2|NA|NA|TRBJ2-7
CASSLGRFDEQYF
TGTGCCAGCAGCCTGGGCAGGTTCGACGAGCAGTACTTC
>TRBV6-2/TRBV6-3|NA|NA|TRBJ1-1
CASSSLTEAFF
TGTGCCAGCAGTAGTCTCACTGAAGCTTTCTTT
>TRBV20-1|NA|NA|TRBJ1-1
CSAKPGAAFF
TGCAGTGCTAAGCCAGGGGCCGCTTTCTTT
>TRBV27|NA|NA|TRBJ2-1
CASSSRGDDEQFF
TGTGCCAGCAGTTCCAGGGGGGACGATGAGCAGTTCTTC
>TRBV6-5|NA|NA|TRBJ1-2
CASSYLMDVQLNYGYTF
TGTGCCAGCAGTTACTTAATGGACGTCCAGCTTAACTATGGCTACACCTTC
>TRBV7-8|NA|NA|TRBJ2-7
CASSLTREGARYEQYF
TGTGCCAGCAGCTTAACTCGGGAGGGGGCTAGGTACGAGCAGTACTTC
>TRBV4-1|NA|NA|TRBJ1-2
CASSQGSDRKNYGYTF
TGCGCCAGCAGCCAAGGATCGGACAGAAAAAACTATGGCTACACCTTC
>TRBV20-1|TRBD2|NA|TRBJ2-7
CSATSLAGDSEQYF
TGCAGTGCTACATCACTAGCGGGAGATTCCGAGCAGTACTTC
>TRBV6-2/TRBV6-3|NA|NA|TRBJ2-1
CASTITGEYNEQFF
TGTGCCAGCACTATAACGGGGGAATACAATGAGCAGTTCTTC